This T cell receptor beta chain comes out of a study of blood T cell repertoires in COVID-19 (TCRdb year 2020). Some background on the complete study: Samples covering the acute and convalescent phases of COVID-19 were provided by collaborators in the United States, Italy and Spain. HLA class I and class II types, where available, came from metadata supplied by the sample provider rather than from assay-based typing. Deeply sampled blood TCRbeta repertoires from subjects exposed to, actively infected with, or recovered from COVID-19 were included in the dataset. The repertoires were released in a freely available public database meant as a resource for research on the immune response to SARS-CoV-2. The prospective study material was composed of cDNA or gDNA derived from T cells, B-cell-depleted T cells, or PBMCs. Samples were obtained from the ongoing ImmuneRACE study (first 160 participants) and from approximately 1,200 subjects provided by 6 global collaborators. A de-identified subject ID, COVID-19 status, age in years and sex were almost always included in the sample metadata. Overall study outcomes, separate from this receptor: Clinical and demographic metadata were provided uncurated, with the amount varying by source and participant.

The collaborating institutions used their own protocols to collect whole blood in K2EDTA tubes. For TCRbeta analysis, collaborator samples were shipped as frozen whole blood, as isolated PBMCs, or as DNA extracted from either sample type. V is clipped by 2 bases and J by 2 bases, and the sequence between their germline boundaries is 15 bases long. Including the terminal cysteine and phenylalanine, the CDR3 comprises 16 residues. The read is trimmed to its CDR3 DNA, 48 bases read in frame from base 1. Per the germline V gene, MNHEY is the CDR1 and SVGEGT is the CDR2. Worth noting for this clone: It lacks a known antigen. Qualities for individual bases were not recorded, and no much larger clone is one base off.

TCRbeta CDR3 regions were amplified from genomic DNA using the immunoSEQ Assay, a bias-controlled multiplex PCR. The source study handled its data this way. Within the assay, amplification of reference gene primers was used to estimate how many nucleated cells each sample contained. To quantify the absolute abundance of each unique TCRbeta CDR3 rearrangement, sequence reads were collapsed and filtered. Productive Simpson clonality was computed per sample as the square root of Simpson's diversity index over productive rearrangements. In TCRdb, the immuneACCESS table is reduced to in-frame sequences with V and J assigned. These tables do not hold every clone; where another copy was compared, an unresolved V gene accounts for under half, and the others remain unexplained. The V and J calls and clone size were taken over from that table, and D and trimming were inferred from the DNA. This sample gives 150,000 or so clones in total; about 81% of them show up just once. The top ten clonotypes cover roughly 11% of the sample.

Recombination joined TRBV6-2 or TRBV6-3 with TRBJ2-5; tentative D gene TRBD1, with 5 bases matching. Sequencing was carried out using peripheral blood. This clonotype was obtained from a human donor in a cohort sampled during active COVID-19. The sequenced DNA: TGTGCCAGCAGTTACGAGGTCCAGGGCTTTCAAGAGACCCAGTACTTC. Translated, this gives CASSYEVQGFQETQYF.